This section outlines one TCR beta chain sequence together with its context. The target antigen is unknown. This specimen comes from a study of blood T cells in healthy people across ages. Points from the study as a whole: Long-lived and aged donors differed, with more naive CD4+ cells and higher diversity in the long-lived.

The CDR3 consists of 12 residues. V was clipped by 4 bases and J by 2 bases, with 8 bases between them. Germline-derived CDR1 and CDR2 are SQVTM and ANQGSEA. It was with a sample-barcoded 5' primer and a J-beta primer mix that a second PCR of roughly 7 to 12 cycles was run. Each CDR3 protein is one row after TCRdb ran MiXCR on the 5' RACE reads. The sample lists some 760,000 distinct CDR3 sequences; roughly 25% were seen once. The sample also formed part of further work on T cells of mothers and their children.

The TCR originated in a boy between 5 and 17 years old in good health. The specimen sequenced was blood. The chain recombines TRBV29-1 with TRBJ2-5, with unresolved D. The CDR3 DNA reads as TGCAGCGTTGCTCGAACACAAGAGACCCAGTACTTC. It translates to CSVARTQETQYF.